The rows below give T cell receptor beta chains drawn from one sample of a study of blood T cell repertoires in COVID-19. Using immunoSEQ multiplex PCR, the repertoire was profiled, and TCRdb retains in-frame clones only, with some absent. The table has 150,000 to 200,000 clones, almost 80% seen once. Sequences were obtained from PBMCs or T cells enriched from blood (not recorded which). Receptors were obtained from a woman aged 50 to 60 who had recovered from COVID-19. Both conserved end residues are part of each CDR3. The D gene is left open where the match is weak. Clone size, where shown, is once, few, many, or a class for clones that have expanded.

NA	TRBJ2-3	NA	TRBV24-1	CATSLGTDTQYF	TGTGCCACCTCCTTAGGCACAGATACGCAGTATTTT
NA	TRBJ2-5	NA	TRBV2	CASSGPHREETQYF	TGTGCCAGCAGTGGCCCCCACAGGGAAGAGACCCAGTACTTC
NA	TRBJ2-5	TRBD2	TRBV11-3	CASSPGVAGVYQETQYF	TGTGCCAGCAGCCCCGGGGTAGCGGGAGTATACCAAGAGACCCAGTACTTC
NA	TRBJ1-4	NA	TRBV3-1/TRBV3-2	CASSQEEGSEVANEKLFF	TGTGCCAGCAGCCAAGAAGAGGGTTCCGAAGTGGCTAATGAAAAACTGTTTTTT
NA	TRBJ2-1	NA	TRBV11-2	CASRKIRGRSNEQFF	TGTGCCAGCAGGAAGATCCGGGGGAGGTCCAATGAGCAGTTCTTC
few	TRBJ1-4	NA	TRBV7-9	CASSPPGRGEKLFF	TGTGCCAGCAGCCCCCCGGGTAGAGGAGAAAAACTGTTTTTT
NA	TRBJ2-1	TRBD2	TRBV6-5	CASSPGLAGRGEQFF	TGTGCCAGCAGCCCAGGGCTAGCGGGAAGGGGTGAGCAGTTCTTC
once	TRBJ2-7	NA	TRBV27	CATSPGSSSEQYF	TGTGCCACCTCTCCCGGGAGCTCCTCCGAGCAGTACTTC
NA	TRBJ1-3	TRBD1	TRBV18	CASSPPRDSIGNTIYF	TGTGCCAGCTCACCTCCTCGGGACAGTATTGGAAACACCATATATTTT
NA	TRBJ1-4	TRBD1	TRBV6-5	CASSYNGQGNEKLFF	TGTGCCAGCAGCTACAACGGACAGGGGAATGAAAAACTGTTTTTT
few	TRBJ1-3	NA	TRBV27	CASSSRTGNTIYF	TGTGCCAGCTCCAGCAGGACTGGAAACACCATATATTTT
NA	TRBJ2-3	NA	TRBV5-1	CATRQEEGTQYF	TGCGCCACCCGTCAGGAGGAGGGTACGCAGTATTTT
NA	TRBJ2-2	NA	TRBV7-3	CASSLGGAANTGELFF	TGTGCCAGCAGCTTAGGTGGGGCCGCGAACACCGGGGAGCTGTTTTTT
NA	TRBJ1-6	TRBD1	TRBV4-2	CASSQGSRGYNSPLHF	TGTGCCAGCAGCCAAGGCTCCAGGGGGTATAATTCACCCCTCCACTTT
NA	TRBJ1-2	TRBD1	TRBV28	CASSTPPGQGDYGYTF	TGTGCCAGCAGCACTCCACCGGGACAGGGAGATTATGGCTACACCTTC
NA	TRBJ1-2	NA	TRBV19	CASSLPQQGHYNYGYTF	TGTGCCAGTAGCCTACCCCAACAGGGACACTATAACTATGGCTACACCTTC
NA	TRBJ1-5	TRBD1	TRBV28	CASSSPGTGKQPQHF	TGTGCCAGCAGTTCCCCCGGGACAGGGAAGCAGCCCCAGCATTTT
NA	TRBJ2-1	TRBD2	TRBV3-1/TRBV3-2	CASSLRGSGRFSYNEQFF	TGTGCCAGCAGCCTCCGTGGTAGCGGGAGGTTTTCCTACAATGAGCAGTTCTTC
NA	TRBJ1-2	NA	TRBV28	CASSRYYGYTF	TGTGCCAGCAGTCGGTACTATGGCTACACCTTC
NA	TRBJ2-1	TRBD2	TRBV5-4	CASSLLAGGFGNEQFF	TGTGCCAGCAGCTTGCTAGCGGGAGGTTTTGGCAATGAGCAGTTCTTC
NA	TRBJ1-6	NA	TRBV6-5	CASRIGQGFSPLHF	TGTGCCAGCAGGATTGGTCAGGGTTTCTCACCCCTCCACTTT
NA	TRBJ1-4	TRBD1	TRBV28	CASSFYRGSNEKLFF	TGTGCCAGCAGTTTCTACAGGGGGTCTAATGAAAAACTGTTTTTT
NA	TRBJ2-1	TRBD2	TRBV5-8	CASSFSGRRNEQFF	TGTGCCAGCAGCTTCAGCGGGAGGAGAAATGAGCAGTTCTTC
NA	TRBJ2-5	TRBD2	TRBV18	CASSPRLAGLQETQYF	TGTGCCAGCTCACCTAGACTAGCGGGCCTCCAAGAGACCCAGTACTTC
NA	TRBJ2-5	TRBD2	TRBV10-3	CAISALAEGGETQYF	TGTGCCATCAGTGCACTAGCGGAGGGGGGAGAGACCCAGTACTTC
NA	TRBJ2-1	NA	TRBV14	CASSGYNEQFF	TGTGCCAGCTCGGGGTACAATGAGCAGTTCTTC
NA	TRBJ1-2	NA	TRBV7-9	CASSSDSNGYTF	TGTGCCAGCAGTTCCGACAGTAATGGCTACACCTTC
NA	TRBJ2-1	TRBD2	TRBV30	CAWSVSASGLAVNEQFF	TGTGCCTGGAGTGTTTCGGCCTCCGGACTAGCGGTCAATGAGCAGTTCTTC
NA	TRBJ2-1	TRBD1	TRBV5-4	CASSVGQGSYNEQFF	TGTGCCAGCAGCGTGGGACAGGGCTCCTACAATGAGCAGTTCTTC
NA	TRBJ1-2	NA	TRBV13	CASSTKTVSGYGYTF	TGTGCCAGCAGCACAAAGACAGTTTCGGGCTATGGCTACACCTTC